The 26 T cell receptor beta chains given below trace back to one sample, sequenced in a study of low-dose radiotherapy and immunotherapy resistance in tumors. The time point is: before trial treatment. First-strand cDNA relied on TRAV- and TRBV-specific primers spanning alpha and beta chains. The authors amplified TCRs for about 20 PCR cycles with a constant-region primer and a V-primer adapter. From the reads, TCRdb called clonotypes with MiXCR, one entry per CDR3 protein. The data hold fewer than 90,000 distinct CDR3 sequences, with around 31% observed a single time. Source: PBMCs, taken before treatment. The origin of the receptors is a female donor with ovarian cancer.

The CDR3 bases are TGTGCCAGCAGTGGGGGCCGGAGGGCGGGAGCTTCCTACAATGAGCAGTTCTTC. Translation: CASSGGRRAGASYNEQFF. The chain couples TRBV13 to TRBJ2-1; a possible D gene is TRBD2 (7 bases). V dropped 6 bases and J dropped 1 base, with 22 bases sitting between them. Germline V gene sequence: CDR1 PRHDT, CDR2 FYEKMQ (reference sequence). CDR3 length: 18 residues.

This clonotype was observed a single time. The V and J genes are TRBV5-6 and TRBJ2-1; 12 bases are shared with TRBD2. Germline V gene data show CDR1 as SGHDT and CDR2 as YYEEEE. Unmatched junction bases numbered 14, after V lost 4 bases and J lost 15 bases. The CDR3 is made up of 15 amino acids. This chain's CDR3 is CASSGGLAGREDPFF. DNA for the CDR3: TGTGCCAGCAGCGGGGGACTAGCGGGCCGGGAAGACCCGTTCTTC.

The CDR3 spells CASSAQGLETQYF. In nucleotides, the CDR3 is TGTGCCAGCTCAGCACAGGGCTTGGAGACCCAGTACTTC. V usage is TRBV18 and J usage is TRBJ2-5; a weak D match, TRBD1 (6 bases). The V and J ends lost 5 bases and 5 bases respectively, with 12 bases between them. This CDR3 has 13 residues. From germline, CDR1 is KGHSH and CDR2 LQKENI.

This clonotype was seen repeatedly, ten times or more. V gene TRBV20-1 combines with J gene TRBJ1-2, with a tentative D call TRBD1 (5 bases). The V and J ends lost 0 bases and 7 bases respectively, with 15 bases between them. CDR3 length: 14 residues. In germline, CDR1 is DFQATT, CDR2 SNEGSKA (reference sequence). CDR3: CSARDLGGGFGYTF. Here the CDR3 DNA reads TGCAGTGCTAGAGATCTGGGGGGGGGGTTTGGCTACACCTTC.

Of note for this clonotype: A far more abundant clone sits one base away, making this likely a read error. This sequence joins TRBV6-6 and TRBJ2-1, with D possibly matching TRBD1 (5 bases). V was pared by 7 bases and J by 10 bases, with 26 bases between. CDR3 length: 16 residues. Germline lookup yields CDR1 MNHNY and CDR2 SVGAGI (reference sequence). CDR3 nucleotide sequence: TGTGCCAGCATAATGGCCGACCGGTTGGGGCTCTACGAGCAGTTCTTC. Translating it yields CASIMADRLGLYEQFF.

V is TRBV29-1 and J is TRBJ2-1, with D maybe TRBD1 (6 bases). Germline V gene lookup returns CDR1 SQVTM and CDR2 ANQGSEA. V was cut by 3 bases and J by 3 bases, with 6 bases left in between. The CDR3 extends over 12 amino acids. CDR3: CSVEDSYNEQFF. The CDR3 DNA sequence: TGCAGCGTTGAGGACAGCTACAATGAGCAGTTCTTC.

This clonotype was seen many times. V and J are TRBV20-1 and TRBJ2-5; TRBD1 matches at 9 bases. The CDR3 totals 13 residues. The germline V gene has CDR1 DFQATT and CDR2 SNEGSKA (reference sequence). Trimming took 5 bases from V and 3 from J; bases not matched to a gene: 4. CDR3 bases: TGCAGTGCTGGACAGGGGATGGAAGAGACCCAGTACTTC. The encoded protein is CSAGQGMEETQYF.

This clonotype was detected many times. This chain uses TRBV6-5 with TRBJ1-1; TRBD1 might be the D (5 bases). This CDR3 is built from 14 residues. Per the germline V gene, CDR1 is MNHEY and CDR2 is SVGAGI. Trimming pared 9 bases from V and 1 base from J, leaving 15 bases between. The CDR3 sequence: CASKPGLRNTEAFF. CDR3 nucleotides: TGTGCCAGTAAACCGGGACTTAGGAACACTGAAGCTTTCTTT.

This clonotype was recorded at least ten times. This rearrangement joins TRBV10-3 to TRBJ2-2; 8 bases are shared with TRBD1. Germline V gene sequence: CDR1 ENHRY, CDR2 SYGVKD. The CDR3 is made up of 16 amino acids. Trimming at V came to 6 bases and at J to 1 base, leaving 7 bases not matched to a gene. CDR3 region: CAIRTGQAVNTGELFF. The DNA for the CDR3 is TGTGCCATCAGGACGGGACAGGCAGTGAACACCGGGGAGCTGTTTTTT.

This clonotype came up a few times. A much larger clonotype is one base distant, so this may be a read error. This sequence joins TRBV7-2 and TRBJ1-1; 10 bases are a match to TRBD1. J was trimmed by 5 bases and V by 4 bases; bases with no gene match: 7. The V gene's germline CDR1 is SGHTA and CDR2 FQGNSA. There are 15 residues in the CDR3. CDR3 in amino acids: CASSSLGQGGTEAFF. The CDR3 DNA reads TGTGCCAGCAGCTCTCTTGGACAGGGGGGGACTGAAGCTTTCTTT.

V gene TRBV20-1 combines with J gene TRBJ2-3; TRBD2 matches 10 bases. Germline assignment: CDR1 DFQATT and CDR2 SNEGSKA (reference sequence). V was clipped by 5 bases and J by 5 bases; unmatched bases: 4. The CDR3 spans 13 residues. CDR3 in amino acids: CSALRLAGDTQYF. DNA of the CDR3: TGCAGTGCTCTTAGACTAGCGGGAGATACGCAGTATTTT.

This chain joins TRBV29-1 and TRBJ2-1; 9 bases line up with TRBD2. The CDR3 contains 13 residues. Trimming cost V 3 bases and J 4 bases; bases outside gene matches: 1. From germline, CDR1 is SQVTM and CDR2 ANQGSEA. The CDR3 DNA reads TGCAGCGTTGATAGCGGGAGTTACAATGAGCAGTTCTTC. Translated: CSVDSGSYNEQFF.

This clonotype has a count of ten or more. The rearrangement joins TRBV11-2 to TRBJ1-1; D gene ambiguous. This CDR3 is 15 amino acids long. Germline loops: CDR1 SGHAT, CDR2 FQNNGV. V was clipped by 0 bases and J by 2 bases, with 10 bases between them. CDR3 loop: CASSLERGRNTEAFF. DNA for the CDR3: TGTGCCAGCAGCTTAGAACGCGGGCGCAACACTGAAGCTTTCTTT.

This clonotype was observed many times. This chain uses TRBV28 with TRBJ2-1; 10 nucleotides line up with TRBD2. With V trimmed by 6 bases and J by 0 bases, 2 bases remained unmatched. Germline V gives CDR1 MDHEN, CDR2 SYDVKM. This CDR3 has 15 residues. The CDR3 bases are TGTGCCAGCAGACCTAGCGGGGGCTCCTACAATGAGCAGTTCTTC. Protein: CASRPSGGSYNEQFF.

The CDR3 nucleotides read TGTGCCAGCAGTGGGCGGGGTTTGGGGGAAAAACTGTTTTTT. Its protein is CASSGRGLGEKLFF. V is TRBV28 and J is TRBJ1-4; D gene uncertain. Trimming removed 5 bases at V and 8 bases at J, with 15 bases between. CDR1 and CDR2 from the germline V gene are MDHEN and SYDVKM. The length of the CDR3 is 14 residues.

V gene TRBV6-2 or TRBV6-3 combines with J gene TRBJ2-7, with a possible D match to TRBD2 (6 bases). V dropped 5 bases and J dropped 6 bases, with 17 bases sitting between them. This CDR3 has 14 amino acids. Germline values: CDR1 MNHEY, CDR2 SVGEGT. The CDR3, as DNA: TGTGCCAGCAGTCGGGACTCGGCGTGGGGCGAGCAGTACTTC. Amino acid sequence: CASSRDSAWGEQYF.

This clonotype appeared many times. In nucleotides, the CDR3 is TGCGCCAGCAGCTTGCTAGCGGGTAACAATGAGCAGTTCTTC. Protein sequence: CASSLLAGNNEQFF. V usage is TRBV5-1 and J usage is TRBJ2-1; 8 bases are a match to TRBD2. The CDR3 sequence is 14 residues long. From germline, CDR1 is SGHRS and CDR2 YFSETQ. V lost 1 base and J lost 5; bases outside the gene matches: 2.

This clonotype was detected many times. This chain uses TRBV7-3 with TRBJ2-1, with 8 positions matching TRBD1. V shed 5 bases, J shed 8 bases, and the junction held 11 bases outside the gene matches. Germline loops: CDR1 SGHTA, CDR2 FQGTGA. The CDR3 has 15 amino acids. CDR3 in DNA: TGTGCCAGCAGCGACCAGGGGGCAGGTACGGATGAGCAGTTCTTC. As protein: CASSDQGAGTDEQFF.

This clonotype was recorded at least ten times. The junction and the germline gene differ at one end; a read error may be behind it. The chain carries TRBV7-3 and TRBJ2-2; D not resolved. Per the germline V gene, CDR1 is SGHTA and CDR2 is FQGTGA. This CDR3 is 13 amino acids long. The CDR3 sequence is CASSLTMTGELFF. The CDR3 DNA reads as TGTGCCAGCAGCCTAACGATGACCGGGGAGCTGTTTTTT.

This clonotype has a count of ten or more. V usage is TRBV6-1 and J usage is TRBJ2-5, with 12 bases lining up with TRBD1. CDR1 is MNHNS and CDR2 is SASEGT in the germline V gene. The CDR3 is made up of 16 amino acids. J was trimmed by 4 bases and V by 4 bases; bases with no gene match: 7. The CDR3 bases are TGTGCCAGCAGTGTACTCCCGGGACAGGGGGCAGAGACCCAGTACTTC. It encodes CASSVLPGQGAETQYF.

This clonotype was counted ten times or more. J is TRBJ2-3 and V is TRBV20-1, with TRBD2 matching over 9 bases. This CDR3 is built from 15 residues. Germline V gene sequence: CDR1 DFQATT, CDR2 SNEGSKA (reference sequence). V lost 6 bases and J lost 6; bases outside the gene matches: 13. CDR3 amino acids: CSAHLAGISSDTQYF. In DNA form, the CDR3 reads TGCAGTGCCCATCTAGCGGGAATTTCTAGTGATACGCAGTATTTT.

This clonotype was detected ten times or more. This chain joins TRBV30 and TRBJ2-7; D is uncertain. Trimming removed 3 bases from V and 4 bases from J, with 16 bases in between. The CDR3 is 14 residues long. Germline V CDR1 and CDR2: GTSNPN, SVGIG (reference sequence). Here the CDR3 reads CAWRLEALGYEQYF. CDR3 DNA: TGTGCCTGGAGATTGGAAGCTCTGGGGTACGAGCAGTACTTC. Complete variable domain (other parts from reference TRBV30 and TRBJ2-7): SQTIHQWPATLVQPVGSPLSLECTVEGTSNPNLYWYRQAAGRGLQLLFYSVGIGQISSEVPQNLSASRPQDRQFILSSKKLLLSDSGFYLCAWRLEALGYEQYFGPGTRLTVT.

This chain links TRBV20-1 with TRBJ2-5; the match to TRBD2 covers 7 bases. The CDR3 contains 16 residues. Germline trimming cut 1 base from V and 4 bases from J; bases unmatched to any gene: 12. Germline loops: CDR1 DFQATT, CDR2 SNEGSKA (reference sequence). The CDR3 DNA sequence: TGCAGTGCTAGAGTGGTCTCTGGCGGGAGTGGAGAGACCCAGTACTTC. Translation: CSARVVSGGSGETQYF.

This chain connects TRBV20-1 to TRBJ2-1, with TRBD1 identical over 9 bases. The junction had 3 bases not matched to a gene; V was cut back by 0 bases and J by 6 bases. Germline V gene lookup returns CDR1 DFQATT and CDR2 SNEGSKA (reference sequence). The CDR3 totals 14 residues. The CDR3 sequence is CSARDGDRVNEQFF. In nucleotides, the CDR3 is TGCAGTGCTAGAGATGGGGACAGGGTCAATGAGCAGTTCTTC.

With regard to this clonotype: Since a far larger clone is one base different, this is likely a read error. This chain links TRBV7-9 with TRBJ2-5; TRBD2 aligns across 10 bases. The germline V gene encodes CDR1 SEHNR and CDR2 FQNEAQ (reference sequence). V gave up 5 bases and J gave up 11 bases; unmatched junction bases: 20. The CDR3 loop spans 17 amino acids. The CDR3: CASSLSSGTSAGNEQYF. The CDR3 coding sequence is TGTGCCAGCAGCCTCTCGTCCGGGACTAGCGCTGGCAATGAGCAGTACTTC.

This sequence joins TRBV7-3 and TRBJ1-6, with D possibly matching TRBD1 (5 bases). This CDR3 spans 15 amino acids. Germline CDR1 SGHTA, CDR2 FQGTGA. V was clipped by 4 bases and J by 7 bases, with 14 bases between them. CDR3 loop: CASSSGDFRNSPLHF. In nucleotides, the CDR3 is TGTGCCAGCAGCTCGGGGGACTTCAGAAATTCACCCCTCCACTTT.